This record looks at one T cell receptor (beta chain) sequence and its context. This sample was included in a study of blood T cell repertoires in COVID-19. Study as a whole: Italy, Spain and the United States were the sources of the convalescent and acute COVID-19 samples.

Authors' analysis steps: Estimation of nucleated cell counts relied on the amplification of reference gene primers. Sequencing was performed with immunoSEQ multiplex PCR; in TCRdb, only in-frame clones are kept and a portion is missing. For V, J and clone size, that table is used; D and trimming come from the DNA. In the table there are over 65,000 clones, 70% to 90% of which are singletons. Germline-derived CDR1 and CDR2 are LGHDT and YNNKEL (reference sequence). The V gene lost 4 bases and the J gene lost 0 bases, with 9 bases spanning the gap. The CDR3 covers 14 residues. The TCR originated in a man aged 45-65 years with active COVID-19. Sample: peripheral blood. This chain links TRBV3-1 (or the pseudogene TRBV3-2) with TRBJ1-1, with D hard to call. The CDR3 reads CASSRGRMNTEAFF. Written as DNA, the CDR3 is TGTGCCAGCAGCCGAGGCCGGATGAACACTGAAGCTTTCTTT.